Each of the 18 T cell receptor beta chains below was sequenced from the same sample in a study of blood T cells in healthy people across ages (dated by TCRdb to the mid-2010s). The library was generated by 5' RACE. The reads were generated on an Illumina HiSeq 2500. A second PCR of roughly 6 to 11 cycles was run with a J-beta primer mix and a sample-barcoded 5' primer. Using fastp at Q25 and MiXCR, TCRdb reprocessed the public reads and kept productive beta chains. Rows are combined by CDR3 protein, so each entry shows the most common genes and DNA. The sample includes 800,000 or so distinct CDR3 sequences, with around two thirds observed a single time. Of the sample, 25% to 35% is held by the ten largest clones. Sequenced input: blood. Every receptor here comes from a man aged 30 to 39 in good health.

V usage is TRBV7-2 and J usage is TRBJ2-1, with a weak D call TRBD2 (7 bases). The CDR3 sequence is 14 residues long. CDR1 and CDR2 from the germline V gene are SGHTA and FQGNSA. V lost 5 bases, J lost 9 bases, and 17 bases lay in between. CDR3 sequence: CASSQEGGPFEQFF. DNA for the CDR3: TGTGCCAGCAGCCAAGAGGGGGGGCCTTTTGAGCAGTTCTTC.

The CDR3 DNA sequence: TGTGCCAGCAGCCTGAGAGTTGAAGCTTTCTTT. Its translation is CASSLRVEAFF. The chain carries TRBV6-6 and TRBJ1-1; D is unclear. There are 11 residues in the CDR3. V lost 6 bases and J 7 bases, leaving 9 bases between the germline ends. The V gene's germline CDR1 is MNHNY and CDR2 SVGAGI (reference sequence).

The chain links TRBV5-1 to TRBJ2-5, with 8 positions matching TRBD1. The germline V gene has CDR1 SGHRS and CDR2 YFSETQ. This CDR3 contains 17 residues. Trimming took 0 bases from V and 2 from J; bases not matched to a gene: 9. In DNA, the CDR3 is TGCGCCAGCAGCTTGGCCTTCAGCCGGACAGGGCAAGAGACCCAGTACTTC. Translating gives CASSLAFSRTGQETQYF.

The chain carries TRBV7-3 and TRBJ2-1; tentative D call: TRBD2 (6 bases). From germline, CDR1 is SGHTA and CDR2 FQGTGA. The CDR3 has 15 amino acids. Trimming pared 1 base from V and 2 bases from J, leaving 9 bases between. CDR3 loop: CASSLKAGPYNEQFF. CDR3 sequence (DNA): TGTGCCAGCAGCTTAAAGGCGGGGCCCTACAATGAGCAGTTCTTC.

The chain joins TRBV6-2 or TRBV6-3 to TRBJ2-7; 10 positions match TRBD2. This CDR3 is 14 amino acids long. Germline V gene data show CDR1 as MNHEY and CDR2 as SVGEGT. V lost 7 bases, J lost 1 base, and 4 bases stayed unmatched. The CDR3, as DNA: TGTGCCAGCAAACCGGGACTAGCGTCCTACGAGCAGTACTTC. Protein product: CASKPGLASYEQYF.

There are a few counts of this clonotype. The CDR3 region is CASSSEGRATYEQYF. CDR3 nucleotide sequence: TGTGCCAGCAGCTCTGAGGGAAGGGCCACCTACGAGCAGTACTTC. The rearrangement links TRBV3-1 to TRBJ2-7; D is perhaps TRBD2 (5 bases). Germline V gives CDR1 LGHDT, CDR2 YNNKEL (reference sequence). The V end lost 5 bases, the J end lost 2 bases, and 16 bases lay between the germline ends. The CDR3 runs to 15 residues.

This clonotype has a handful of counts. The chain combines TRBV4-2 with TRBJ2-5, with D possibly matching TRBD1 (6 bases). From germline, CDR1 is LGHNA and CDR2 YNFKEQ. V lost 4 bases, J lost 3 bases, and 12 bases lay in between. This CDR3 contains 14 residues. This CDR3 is CASSPGQNKETQYF. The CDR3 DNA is TGTGCCAGCAGCCCCGGACAGAATAAAGAGACCCAGTACTTC.

CDR3 amino acids: CTAPGSSYGYTF. For the CDR3, the DNA is TGCACAGCGCCGGGATCCTCCTATGGCTACACCTTC. The V and J genes are TRBV20-1 and TRBJ1-2; no firm D call. There are 12 residues in the CDR3. The germline gives CDR1 DFQATT, CDR2 SNEGSKA (reference sequence).

The CDR3 reads CASSLNRFTQGIWEQYF. As DNA, the CDR3 is TGTGCCAGCAGCTTAAATCGATTTACACAGGGGATTTGGGAGCAGTACTTC. The chain links TRBV7-8 to TRBJ2-4, with 7 nucleotides matching TRBD1. The CDR3 is made up of 17 amino acids. With 2 bases clipped from V and 13 bases from J, the junction kept 20 bases outside the gene matches. CDR1 and CDR2 from the germline V gene are SGHVS and FQNEAQ.

The DNA of the CDR3 is TGCGCCAGCAGCCAAGTTTGGGCTGCAGGTAACACTGAAGCTTTCTTT. As protein: CASSQVWAAGNTEAFF. The V and J genes are TRBV4-3 and TRBJ1-1; D ambiguous. Germline assignment: CDR1 LGHNA and CDR2 YSLEER. V dropped 1 base and J dropped 2 bases, with 14 bases sitting between them. This CDR3 contains 16 residues.

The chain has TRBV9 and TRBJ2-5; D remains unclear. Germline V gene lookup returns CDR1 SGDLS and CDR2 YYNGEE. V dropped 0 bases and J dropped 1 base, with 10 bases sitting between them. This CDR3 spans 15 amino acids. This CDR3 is CASSVGPRVQETQYF. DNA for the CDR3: TGTGCCAGCAGCGTAGGCCCCCGGGTCCAAGAGACCCAGTACTTC.

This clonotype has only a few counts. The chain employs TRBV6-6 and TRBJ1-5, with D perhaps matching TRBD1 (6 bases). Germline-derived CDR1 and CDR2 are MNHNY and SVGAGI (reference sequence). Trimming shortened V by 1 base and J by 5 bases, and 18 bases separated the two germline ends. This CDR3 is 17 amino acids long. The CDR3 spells CASSYLNPGVSDQPQHF. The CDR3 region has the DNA TGTGCCAGCAGTTACTTAAATCCAGGGGTGAGCGATCAGCCCCAGCATTTT.

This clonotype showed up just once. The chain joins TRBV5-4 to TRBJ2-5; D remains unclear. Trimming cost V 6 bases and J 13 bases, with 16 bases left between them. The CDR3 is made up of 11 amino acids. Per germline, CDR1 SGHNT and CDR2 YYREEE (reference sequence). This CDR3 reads CASTGRPLAYF. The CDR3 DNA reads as TGTGCCAGCACTGGCAGGCCGCTTGCGTACTTC.

The chain's CDR3 is CASSSLRGQTYEQYF. The CDR3 DNA is TGTGCCAGCAGCTCTTTGCGGGGGCAGACCTACGAGCAGTACTTC. The rearrangement uses TRBV6-5 and TRBJ2-7, with TRBD2 as a possible D gene (7 bases). With 6 bases removed from V and 2 bases from J, the gap between germline ends came to 17 bases. The CDR3 runs to 15 residues. Germline V lookup: CDR1 MNHEY, CDR2 SVGAGI.

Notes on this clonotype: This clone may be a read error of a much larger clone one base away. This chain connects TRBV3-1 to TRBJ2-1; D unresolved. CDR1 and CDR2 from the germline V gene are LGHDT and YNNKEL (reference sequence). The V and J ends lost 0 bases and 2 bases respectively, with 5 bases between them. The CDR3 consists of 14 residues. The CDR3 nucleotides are TGTGCCAGCAGCCAAGATCTCACCTACAATGAGCAGTTCTTC. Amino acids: CASSQDLTYNEQFF.

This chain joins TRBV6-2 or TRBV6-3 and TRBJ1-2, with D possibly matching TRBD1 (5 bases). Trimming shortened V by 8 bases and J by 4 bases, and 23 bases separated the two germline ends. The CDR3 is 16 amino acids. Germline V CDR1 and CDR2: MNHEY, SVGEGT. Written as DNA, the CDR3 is TGTGCCAGCCTAAACGACGCTCTCGGACACACCTATGGCTACACCTTC. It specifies CASLNDALGHTYGYTF.

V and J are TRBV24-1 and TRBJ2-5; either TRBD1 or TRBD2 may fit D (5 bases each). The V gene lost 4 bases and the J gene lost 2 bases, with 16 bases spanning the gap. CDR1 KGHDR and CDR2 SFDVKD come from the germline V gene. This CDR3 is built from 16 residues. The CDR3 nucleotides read TGTGCCACCAGTGACCCGCTCCGGGACGGACAAGAGACCCAGTACTTC. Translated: CATSDPLRDGQETQYF.

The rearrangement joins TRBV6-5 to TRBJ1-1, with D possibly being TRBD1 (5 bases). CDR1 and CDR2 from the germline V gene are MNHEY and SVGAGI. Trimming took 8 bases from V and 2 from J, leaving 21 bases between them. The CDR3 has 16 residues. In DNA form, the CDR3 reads TGTGCCAGCGTATGGGCGGGGGACGGACATAACACTGAAGCTTTCTTT. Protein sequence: CASVWAGDGHNTEAFF.